These 2 T cell receptor beta chains originate from one sample sequenced in a study of blood T cell repertoires in COVID-19. Assay: immunoSEQ multiplex PCR; the TCRdb copy retains only in-frame clones and omits some. The sample lists 120,000 or so clones; 82% were seen once. The specimen was peripheral blood. The receptors were gathered from a woman aged 65 to 85 with acute or convalescent COVID-19.

The chain links TRBV21-1 to TRBJ2-1; the table's D call of TRBD2 was not tested on the DNA. TRBV21-1 is assigned pseudogene status. The CDR3 extends over 17 amino acids. CDR3 coding DNA: TGTGCCAGCAGCATAATAACGGGACTAGCGTCCTACAATGAGCAGTTCTTC. Translating gives CASSIITGLASYNEQFF.

This sequence joins TRBV11-2 and TRBJ2-7; 7 nucleotides match TRBD2. The CDR3 consists of 13 residues. J was trimmed by 2 bases and V by 5 bases; bases with no gene match: 3. The germline gives CDR1 SGHAT, CDR2 FQNNGV. The CDR3 loop reads CASSLGTTYEQYV. The DNA for the CDR3 is TGTGCCAGCAGCCTGGGGACTACCTACGAGCAGTACGTC.